The present entry profiles one T cell receptor beta chain with its context. The V segment lost 5 bases and the J segment 7 bases; nucleotides outside the gene matches: 12. This CDR3 is built from 15 residues. Germline CDR1 reads MNHEY; CDR2 reads SMNVEV (reference sequence). The data were taken from a study of blood T cell repertoires in COVID-19. Authors' methods: Nucleated cell number was recorded as an estimate derived from reference gene primer amplification. Some clones are missing from TCRdb's copy, which holds only in-frame ones; the method was immunoSEQ multiplex PCR. V and J calls and clone size are as listed in that table; D and trimming were resolved from the DNA. The sample consists of about 170,000 clones, approximately 91% of them appearing once.

The genes are TRBV27 and TRBJ1-2, with 8 nucleotides matching TRBD1. Sequenced material: peripheral blood. The clonotype originates from a man aged 18 to 29 with COVID-19, enrolled during active disease. CDR3 amino acids: CASSPRGQGRSGYTF. As DNA, the CDR3 is TGTGCCAGCAGTCCCCGCGGACAGGGACGGAGTGGCTACACCTTC.